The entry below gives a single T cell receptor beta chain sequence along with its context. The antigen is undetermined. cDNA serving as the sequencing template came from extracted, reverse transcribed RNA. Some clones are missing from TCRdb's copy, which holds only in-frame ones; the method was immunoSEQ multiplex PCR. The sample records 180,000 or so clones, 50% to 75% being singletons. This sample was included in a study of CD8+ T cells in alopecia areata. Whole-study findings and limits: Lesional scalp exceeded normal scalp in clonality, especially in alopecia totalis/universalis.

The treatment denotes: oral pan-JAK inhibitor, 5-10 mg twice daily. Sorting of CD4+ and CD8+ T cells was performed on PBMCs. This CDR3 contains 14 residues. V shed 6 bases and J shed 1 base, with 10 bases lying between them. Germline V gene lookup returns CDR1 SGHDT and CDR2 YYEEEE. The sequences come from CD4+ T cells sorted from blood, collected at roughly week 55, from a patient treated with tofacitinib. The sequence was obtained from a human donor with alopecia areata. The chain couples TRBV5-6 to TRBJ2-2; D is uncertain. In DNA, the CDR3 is TGTGCCAGCAAGATATGGCTGAACACCGGGGAGCTGTTTTTT. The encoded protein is CASKIWLNTGELFF.